This T cell receptor beta chain emerged from a study of patients and donors after allogeneic stem cell transplantation. The CDR3 contains 10 residues. TCRdb itself ran the RT-PCR reads through MiXCR, one entry per CDR3 protein. The profile shows 150,000 to 200,000 distinct CDR3 sequences, approximately 31% of them singletons. Material: blood, either unsorted or a sorted T cell fraction (not recorded which). This sequence joins TRBV3-2 and TRBJ2-3; the table's D call, TRBD1, has no DNA check behind it. TRBV3-2 is termed a pseudogene. The receptor's source is a human donor who was either an allogeneic HSCT recipient or a stem cell or donor lymphocyte infusion donor (not recorded which). It is not recorded whose cells these are; they may come from a transplant donor. The DNA of the CDR3 is TGTGCCAGCCCCCCTGCTACGCAGTATTTT. The encoded protein is CASPPATQYF.